The 2 T cell receptor beta chains below all came from one sample that was sequenced in a study of CD8+ T cells in alopecia areata. The treatment was: oral pan-JAK inhibitor, 5-10 mg twice daily. Investigators isolated RNA and reverse transcribed it into cDNA to act as the sequencing template. Here immunoSEQ multiplex PCR was the method, and the copy in TCRdb shows in-frame clones only, minus some. The sample has about 70,000 clones, approximately 29% seen once; the top ten hold around 14%. The sample consisted of CD8+ T cells sorted from blood, taken at week 4, from a patient treated with tofacitinib. The receptors stem from a human donor with alopecia areata.

This clone was observed a handful of times. The rearrangement links TRBV30 to TRBJ2-5, with D hard to call. V lost 6 bases, J lost 7 bases, and 12 bases lay in between. Germline V gene data show CDR1 as GTSNPN and CDR2 as SVGIG (reference sequence). The CDR3 runs to 11 residues. The CDR3 sequence is CACRLGGTQYF. In DNA, the CDR3 is TGTGCCTGTCGACTCGGCGGGACCCAGTACTTC.

This clone was recorded many times. A read error is the likely source, as a far larger clone sits one nucleotide away. Other DNA sequences from this sample encode an identical CDR3 as well. CDR3 residues: CASSQEGSNEQFF. The CDR3 DNA follows: TGTGCCAGCAGCCAAGAGGGTTCCAATGAGCAGTTCTTC. The chain is built from TRBV5-4 and TRBJ2-1; D may be TRBD2 (5 bases). The CDR3 totals 13 residues. Trimming shortened V by 4 bases and J by 6 bases, and 11 bases separated the two germline ends. Germline CDR1 SGHNT, CDR2 YYREEE (reference sequence). Full variable domain (remainder filled in from reference TRBV5-4 and TRBJ2-1): ETGVTQSPTHLIKTRGQQVTLRCSSQSGHNTVSWYQQALGQGPQFIFQYYREEENGRGNFPPRFSGLQFPNYSSELNVNALELDDSALYLCASSQEGSNEQFFGPGTRLTVL.